One sample yielded the 29 T cell receptor beta chains listed below, sequenced in a study of blood T cells in healthy people across ages. With a J-beta primer mix and a sample-barcoded 5' primer, a second PCR ran roughly 7 to 11 cycles. A single record per CDR3 protein comes from TCRdb applying MiXCR to the 5' RACE reads. The data show about 930,000 distinct CDR3 sequences, 29% seen once. Another study also made use of these data, one on T cells of mothers and their children.

The sequenced sample was blood. The origin of the receptors is a woman between 40 and 50 years old in good health.

This chain links TRBV29-1 with TRBJ1-1; 7 bases agree with TRBD1. V shed 4 bases and J 6 bases; nucleotides not matched to a gene: 11. This CDR3 region has 14 residues. Per the germline V gene, CDR1 is SQVTM and CDR2 is ANQGSEA. CDR3 amino acids: CSVARDRVEAEAFF. The DNA of the CDR3 is TGCAGCGTTGCCCGAGACAGGGTCGAGGCTGAAGCTTTCTTT.

The sample holds many counts of this clonotype. The chain combines TRBV7-2 with TRBJ2-2; unclear D gene. Germline assignment: CDR1 SGHTA and CDR2 FQGNSA. This CDR3 contains 13 residues. V lost 7 bases, J lost 7 bases, and 13 bases lay in between. The CDR3 here is CASTTYLDGELFF. CDR3 DNA: TGTGCCAGCACTACCTATTTGGACGGGGAGCTGTTTTTT.

V gene TRBV18 combines with J gene TRBJ2-3; possibly TRBD2 for D (5 bases). With 3 bases removed from V and 2 bases from J, the gap between germline ends came to 12 bases. CDR1 and CDR2 (germline): KGHSH, LQKENI. The CDR3 length is 15 residues. CDR3 region: CASSPPDGVTDTQYF. The CDR3 nucleotides are TGTGCCAGCTCACCGCCGGACGGGGTCACAGATACGCAGTATTTT. Looking up the rest from reference TRBV18 and TRBJ2-3 gives the full variable domain: NAGVMQNPRHLVRRRGQEARLRCSPMKGHSHVYWYRQLPEEGLKFMVYLQKENIIDESGMPKERFSAEFPKEGPSILRIQQVVRGDSAAYFCASSPPDGVTDTQYFGPGTRLTVL.

This chain connects TRBV27 to TRBJ2-4; a possible D gene is TRBD2 (5 bases). CDR1 and CDR2 from the germline V gene are MNHEY and SMNVEV (reference sequence). V was pared by 3 bases and J by 13 bases, with 16 bases between. The CDR3 runs to 13 residues. The CDR3 spells CASSLAARREQYF. The CDR3 nucleotides are TGTGCCAGCAGTTTGGCAGCCAGAAGGGAGCAGTACTTC.

To note about this clonotype: With a much larger clone just one base away, this may be a read error. The rearrangement uses TRBV20-1 and TRBJ2-3, with TRBD2 identical over 9 bases. This CDR3 is 16 amino acids long. Germline values: CDR1 DFQATT, CDR2 SNEGSKA (reference sequence). The CDR3 protein is CSARDFSGGQSDAQYF. The CDR3 nucleotides read TGCAGTGCTAGAGATTTCAGCGGGGGGCAATCAGATGCGCAGTATTTT.

The V and J genes are TRBV5-1 and TRBJ2-1; TRBD2 aligns across 8 bases. The germline V gene encodes CDR1 SGHRS and CDR2 YFSETQ. This CDR3 is built from 17 residues. Trimming removed 4 bases from V and 0 bases from J; junction bases left unmatched: 9. The CDR3 DNA reads as TGCGCCAGCAGCCTAAGTCAGGCGGGAGGCTCCTACAATGAGCAGTTCTTC. This translates into CASSLSQAGGSYNEQFF.

The chain employs TRBV4-2 and TRBJ2-1, with D perhaps given as TRBD1 or TRBD2 (5 bases each). V was cut by 1 base and J by 4 bases, with 14 bases left in between. CDR1 LGHNA and CDR2 YNFKEQ come from the germline V gene. The CDR3 has 16 residues. This CDR3 reads CASSQVGGVGYNEQFF. The CDR3 DNA follows: TGTGCCAGCAGCCAAGTTGGGGGAGTGGGATACAATGAGCAGTTCTTC.

This sequence joins TRBV20-1 and TRBJ2-3; 11 nucleotides line up with TRBD2. The CDR3 is 16 residues long. The V gene's germline CDR1 is DFQATT and CDR2 SNEGSKA (reference sequence). Trimming took 1 base from V and 5 from J; bases not matched to a gene: 8. This chain's CDR3 is CSARVVAGGQRDTQYF. DNA for the CDR3: TGCAGTGCTAGAGTGGTAGCGGGGGGGCAAAGAGATACGCAGTATTTT.

This clonotype was picked up many times. The chain joins TRBV2 to TRBJ2-7, with D perhaps TRBD2 (5 bases). V lost 6 bases and J 7 bases, leaving 19 bases between the germline ends. Per germline, CDR1 SNHLY and CDR2 FYNNEI. The CDR3 loop spans 14 amino acids. The CDR3 sequence: CASRSYEGLFEQYF. The CDR3 DNA reads as TGTGCCAGCAGAAGTTACGAGGGTTTGTTTGAGCAGTACTTC.

In this sample, this clonotype turned up once. The CDR3 reads CASSDLARPEQFF. For the CDR3, the DNA is TGTGCCAGCAGTGATCTAGCCCGACCCGAGCAGTTCTTC. The chain couples TRBV2 to TRBJ2-1; TRBD2 is a possible D gene (5 bases). CDR3 length: 13 amino acids. In germline, CDR1 is SNHLY, CDR2 FYNNEI. V dropped 3 bases and J dropped 10 bases, with 13 bases sitting between them.

This clonotype showed up many times. The chain is built from TRBV4-2 and TRBJ2-7; 10 bases agree with TRBD2. With 4 bases clipped from V and 4 bases from J, the junction kept 13 bases outside the gene matches. This CDR3 is built from 17 residues. Germline V gene lookup returns CDR1 LGHNA and CDR2 YNFKEQ. The CDR3 nucleotides read TGTGCCAGCAGCCGGAAGACGGGTGCTAGCGGGGGTTACGAGCAGTACTTC. Its translation: CASSRKTGASGGYEQYF.

As to this clonotype: Being one base from a much bigger clone, this may be a read error. The chain recombines TRBV12-3 or TRBV12-4 with TRBJ2-3, with 11 bases aligning to TRBD2. The CDR3 is 15 amino acids. This CDR3 is CASSQTSGEADAQYF. In DNA form, the CDR3 reads TGTGCCAGCAGTCAGACTAGCGGGGAGGCAGATGCGCAGTATTTT.

This clonotype was seen many times. This chain joins TRBV20-1 and TRBJ2-1; TRBD2 aligns across 15 bases. The CDR3 is 16 amino acids. Germline-derived CDR1 and CDR2 are DFQATT and SNEGSKA (reference sequence). V dropped 6 bases and J dropped 4; count of bases not matched to a gene: 7. CDR3 bases: TGCAGTGCCCGGCCCGGGACTAGCGGGGGGTACAATGAGCAGTTCTTC. Translating it yields CSARPGTSGGYNEQFF.

This clonotype showed up just once. The chain links TRBV6-6 to TRBJ2-3; 8 nucleotides line up with TRBD2. Germline V gene data show CDR1 as MNHNY and CDR2 as SVGAGI (reference sequence). After removal of 8 bases from V and 4 bases from J, the junction contained 11 bases not matched to a gene. The CDR3 spans 15 residues. CDR3 coding DNA: TGTGCCAGCGGATTAGGCGGGGGGAACGCAGATACGCAGTATTTT. Residues: CASGLGGGNADTQYF.

This clonotype was seen more than once but under ten times. This chain links TRBV6-4 with TRBJ1-5; perhaps TRBD1 as D (5 bases). Trimming left V 2 bases short and J 0 bases short, with 11 bases between. CDR1 and CDR2 (germline): MRHNA, SNTAGT. There are 16 residues in the CDR3. CDR3 bases: TGTGCCAGCAGTGACCCGACAGCCCTTAGCAATCAGCCCCAGCATTTT. Encoded protein: CASSDPTALSNQPQHF.

The chain recombines TRBV7-2 with TRBJ2-1; D uncertain. CDR1 is SGHTA and CDR2 is FQGNSA in the germline V gene. V lost 2 bases and J 0 bases, leaving 8 bases between the germline ends. This CDR3 is built from 15 residues. CDR3: CASSLSVSSYNEQFF. CDR3 nucleotide sequence: TGTGCCAGCAGCTTATCGGTAAGCTCCTACAATGAGCAGTTCTTC.

The V gene is TRBV7-6, the J gene TRBJ2-5, with 8 bases fitting TRBD1. The CDR3 contains 13 residues. Per the germline V gene, CDR1 is SGHVS and CDR2 is FNYEAQ. Trimming at V came to 5 bases and at J to 5 bases, leaving 4 bases not matched to a gene. CDR3 sequence (DNA): TGTGCCAGCAGCCGGCACAGGGGGGAGACCCAGTACTTC. Amino acids: CASSRHRGETQYF.

The rearrangement uses TRBV3-1 and TRBJ2-7; D is perhaps TRBD1 (6 bases). This CDR3 contains 15 residues. Trimming stripped 1 base from V and 3 bases from J, with 13 bases between. Germline-derived CDR1 and CDR2 are LGHDT and YNNKEL (reference sequence). The CDR3 bases are TGTGCCAGCAGCCAAGTAATGGGACAACACTACGAGCAGTACTTC. Its protein is CASSQVMGQHYEQYF.

The chain joins TRBV6-5 to TRBJ2-2, with unresolved D. Germline values: CDR1 MNHEY, CDR2 SVGAGI. The CDR3 sequence is 13 residues long. V was shortened by 9 bases and J by 7 bases, with 15 bases between the two germline ends. For the CDR3, the DNA is TGTGCCAGTGTAGGTCAGGTCGGCGGGGAGCTGTTTTTT. Amino acid sequence: CASVGQVGGELFF.

V usage is TRBV20-1 and J usage is TRBJ1-5, with D possibly being TRBD1 (5 bases). Trimming took off 4 bases at V and 8 bases at J, with 9 bases between the two ends. Germline CDR1 is DFQATT and CDR2 is SNEGSKA (reference sequence). CDR3 length: 11 amino acids. CDR3 bases: TGCAGTGCTATGGGGCTGGAGCCCCAGCATTTT. Protein product: CSAMGLEPQHF.

V gene TRBV12-3 or TRBV12-4 combines with J gene TRBJ2-1, with 11 bases that match TRBD2. The CDR3 length is 14 residues. J gave up 14 bases and V 1 base, and 7 bases lay outside the gene matches. The CDR3 sequence is CASSLVSSGGYEFF. In DNA, the CDR3 is TGTGCCAGCAGTTTAGTTTCTAGCGGGGGGTATGAGTTCTTC.

The chain uses TRBV28 and TRBJ2-7; 7 bases fit TRBD1. CDR3 length: 16 residues. CDR1 is MDHEN, CDR2 SYDVKM, per germline. V lost 3 bases and J lost 6; bases outside the gene matches: 14. As DNA, the CDR3 is TGTGCCAGCAGTTTCCCACTCCGGGACAGAGGGCTCGAGCAGTACTTC. It is translated as CASSFPLRDRGLEQYF.

Remarks on this clonotype: A clone one base away is much larger, so this may be a read error. The rearrangement links TRBV7-9 to TRBJ2-1; 10 nucleotides line up with TRBD2. The CDR3 length is 15 residues. V trimming: 5 bases; J trimming: 13 bases; junction bases outside the gene matches: 14. Germline V CDR1 and CDR2: SEHNR, FQNEAQ (reference sequence). CDR3 bases: TGTGCCAGCAGCAGGACTAGCGGTTTACAAGAGACCCAGTTCTTC. Translating it yields CASSRTSGLQETQFF.

The rearrangement uses TRBV5-1 and TRBJ2-1; tentatively, D is TRBD1 or TRBD2 (5 bases each). The germline V and J ends were trimmed by 0 bases and 4 bases, with 11 bases remaining between them. CDR1 and CDR2 from the germline V gene are SGHRS and YFSETQ. This CDR3 has 15 residues. The CDR3 is CASSLEGTEYNEQFF. The CDR3, as DNA: TGCGCCAGCAGCTTGGAGGGGACGGAATACAATGAGCAGTTCTTC.

As for this clonotype: With a much larger clone just one base away, this may be a read error. The chain joins TRBV27 to TRBJ2-1; 9 bases match TRBD1. With the DNA end fitting TRBJ2-7 better, the J assignment may be wrong. This CDR3 contains 15 residues. In germline, CDR1 is MNHEY, CDR2 SMNVEV (reference sequence). The DNA of the CDR3 is TGTGCCAGCAGCCCGACAGGGGGGATCTACAATGAGCAGTACTTC. This gives the protein CASSPTGGIYNEQYF.

This clonotype turned up a few times. The chain links TRBV5-1 to TRBJ1-1; the match to TRBD1 covers 7 bases. The CDR3 spans 14 residues. J lost 8 bases, V lost 4 bases, and 11 bases had no gene match. Germline values: CDR1 SGHRS, CDR2 YFSETQ. The CDR3 DNA sequence: TGCGCCAGCAGCACAATACCAAGGGACAGAGAAGCTTTCTTT. Its protein is CASSTIPRDREAFF. Combining the CDR3 with reference TRBV5-1 and TRBJ1-1 gives the whole variable domain KAGVTQTPRYLIKTRGQQVTLSCSPISGHRSVSWYQQTPGQGLQFLFEYFSETQRNKGNFPGRFSGRQFSNSRSEMNVSTLELGDSALYLCASSTIPRDREAFFGQGTRLTVV.

This clonotype was counted at least ten times. CDR3 sequence (DNA): TGTGCCAGCAGTTTGAGTCGTTATGGCTACACCTTC. It specifies CASSLSRYGYTF. The chain couples TRBV12-3 or TRBV12-4 to TRBJ1-2; D is unclear. The CDR3 has 12 residues. V lost 3 bases and J lost 5, with 7 bases in between.

This clonotype was found a few times. A much bigger clone sits one base away, suggesting this may be a read error. The chain links TRBV7-2 to TRBJ2-1, with TRBD1 matching 7 bases. Per the germline V gene, CDR1 is SGHTA and CDR2 is FQGNSA. The CDR3 runs to 15 residues. The ends lost 6 bases at V and 10 bases at J; junction bases unmatched: 15. The CDR3 loop reads CASREYNRGYHEQFF. The CDR3 DNA sequence: TGTGCCAGCAGAGAATACAACAGGGGATACCACGAGCAGTTCTTC.

The chain couples TRBV2 to TRBJ2-1; 9 bases map to TRBD2. The CDR3 loop spans 16 amino acids. Germline values: CDR1 SNHLY, CDR2 FYNNEI. The V segment lost 7 bases and the J segment 5 bases; nucleotides outside the gene matches: 12. CDR3 bases: TGTGCCAGCACCGCGGAGCGGGGGGTCACTAACAATGAGCAGTTCTTC. Its translation is CASTAERGVTNNEQFF.